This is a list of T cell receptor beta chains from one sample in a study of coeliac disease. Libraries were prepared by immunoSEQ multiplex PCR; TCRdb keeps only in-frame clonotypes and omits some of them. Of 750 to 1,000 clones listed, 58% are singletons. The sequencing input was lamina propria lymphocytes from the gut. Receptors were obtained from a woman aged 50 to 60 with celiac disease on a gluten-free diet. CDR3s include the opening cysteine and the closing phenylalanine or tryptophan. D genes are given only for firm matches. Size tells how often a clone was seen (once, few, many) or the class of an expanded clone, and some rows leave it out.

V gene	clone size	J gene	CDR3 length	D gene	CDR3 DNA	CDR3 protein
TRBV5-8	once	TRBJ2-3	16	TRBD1	TGTGCCAGCAGCTTGGAAGAGACAGGGGCCACAGATACGCAGTATTTT	CASSLEETGATDTQYF
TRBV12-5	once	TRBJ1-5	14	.	TGTGCCACAACCCCTGGACAAGACAATCAGCCCCAGCATTTT	CATTPGQDNQPQHF
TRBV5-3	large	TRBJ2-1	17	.	TGTGCCAGAAGCTCTAGCTGGAGCAGGGACACCTACAATGAGCAGTTCTTC	CARSSSWSRDTYNEQFF
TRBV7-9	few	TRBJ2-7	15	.	TGTGCCGGCCAGAGAAACAGGGATAGCTCCTACGAGCAGTACTTC	CAGQRNRDSSYEQYF
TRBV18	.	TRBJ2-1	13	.	TGTGCCAGCTCACCGGACAGCCACAATGAGCAGTTCTTC	CASSPDSHNEQFF
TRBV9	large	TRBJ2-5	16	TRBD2	TGTGCCAGCAGCGTTTTAGCGGGGGGGCCCGGTGAGACCCAGTACTTC	CASSVLAGGPGETQYF
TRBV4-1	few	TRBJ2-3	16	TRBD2	TGCGCCAGCAGCCAACTTCTAGCGGGGGAAACAGATACGCAGTATTTT	CASSQLLAGETDTQYF
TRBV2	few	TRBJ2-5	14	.	TGTGCCAGCAGTGAAGGGCGGAACGGAGAGACCCAGTACTTC	CASSEGRNGETQYF
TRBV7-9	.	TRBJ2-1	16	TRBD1	TGTGCCAGCAGCTTAAGATGGGACAGGGCCAGGGGTGAGCAGTTCTTC	CASSLRWDRARGEQFF
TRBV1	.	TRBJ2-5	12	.	TGTGAACGGGGGAAGAGGGAAGAGACCCAGTACTTC	CERGKREETQYF
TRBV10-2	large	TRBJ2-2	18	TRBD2	TGCGCCAGCACCGAGGAATTAGGCGGGGGGCAAGACACCGGGGAGCTGTTTTTT	CASTEELGGGQDTGELFF
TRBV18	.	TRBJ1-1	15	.	TGTGCCACCTCGAGGGCGACAGGACTTGTCACTGAAGCTTTCTTT	CATSRATGLVTEAFF
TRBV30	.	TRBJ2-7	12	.	TGTGCCTGGGGCGGCAGGGCCCACGAGCAGTACTTC	CAWGGRAHEQYF
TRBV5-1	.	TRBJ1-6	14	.	TGCGCCAGCAGCGGGGGGACGTATAATTCACCCCTCCACTTT	CASSGGTYNSPLHF
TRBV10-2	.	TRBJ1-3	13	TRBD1	TGCGCCAGCAGTACAGGGGGCCGAAACACCATATATTTT	CASSTGGRNTIYF
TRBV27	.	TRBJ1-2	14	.	TGTGCCGGCCCACGACAACAGGGCAACTATGGCTACACCTTC	CAGPRQQGNYGYTF
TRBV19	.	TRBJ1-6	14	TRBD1	TGTGCCAGTAGTCCACAGGGGCCTAATTCACCCCTCCACTTT	CASSPQGPNSPLHF
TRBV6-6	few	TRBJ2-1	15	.	TGTGCCAGCAGTTACGAAGGCCCCCTAGGGGATGAGCAGTTCTTC	CASSYEGPLGDEQFF
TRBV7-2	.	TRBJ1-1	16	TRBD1	TGTGCCAGCAGCCGTACCCTACAGGGGATGAACACTGAAGCTTTCTTT	CASSRTLQGMNTEAFF
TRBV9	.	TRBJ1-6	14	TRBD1	TGTGCCAGCAGCCGGGGACAGAATAATTCACCCCTCCACTTT	CASSRGQNNSPLHF
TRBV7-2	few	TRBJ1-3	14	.	TGTGCCAGCAGCTTAGAGCACGCTGGAAACACCATATATTTT	CASSLEHAGNTIYF
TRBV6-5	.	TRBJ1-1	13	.	TGTGCCAGCAGTTATATGCCAGGGACTGAAGCTTTCTTT	CASSYMPGTEAFF
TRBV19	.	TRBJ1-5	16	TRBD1	TGTGCCAGTATCCCCACCGGACAGGACCCTTATCAGCCCCAGCATTTT	CASIPTGQDPYQPQHF
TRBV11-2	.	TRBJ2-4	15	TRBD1	TGTGCCAGCAGCCCCCATACAGGGGGCAAAAACATTCAGTACTTC	CASSPHTGGKNIQYF
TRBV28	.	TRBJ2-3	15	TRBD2	TGTGCCAGCAGTCCTTTCCGGGGGGTCGCAGATACGCAGTATTTT	CASSPFRGVADTQYF
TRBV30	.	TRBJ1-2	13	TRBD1	TGTGCCTCGTACCTCCGGGACAGATATGGCTACACCTTC	CASYLRDRYGYTF
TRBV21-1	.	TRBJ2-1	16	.	TGTGCCAGCTCCACCCCCGGAACTAGCGGGAGGGGTGAGCAGTTCTTC	CASSTPGTSGRGEQFF
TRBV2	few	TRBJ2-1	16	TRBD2	TGTGCCAGCAGTAACCCCCGGCGGGGGTACGGGAATGAGCAGTTCTTC	CASSNPRRGYGNEQFF
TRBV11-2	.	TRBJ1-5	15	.	TGTGCCAGCAGCTTGGGAGGAGGGGCTAGTCAGCCCCAGCATTTT	CASSLGGGASQPQHF
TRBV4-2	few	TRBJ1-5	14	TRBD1	TGTGCCAGCAGCCTTGGACAGGGTATACAGCCCCAGCATTTT	CASSLGQGIQPQHF
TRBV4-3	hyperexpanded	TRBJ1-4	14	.	TGCGCCAGCAGCCACAGGGATTTTGGTGAAAAACTGTTTTTT	CASSHRDFGEKLFF
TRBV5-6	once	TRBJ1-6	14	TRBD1	TGTGCCAGCAGCCTCAGGGGGCTAAATTCACCCCTCCACTTT	CASSLRGLNSPLHF
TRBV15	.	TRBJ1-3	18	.	TGTGCCACCAGCAGAGTGGGCCCCGGACATTCGATAGGAAACACCATATATTTT	CATSRVGPGHSIGNTIYF
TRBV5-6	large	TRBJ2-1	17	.	TGTGCCAGCAGCGTACTACTTTGGGTACACGGTTACAATGAGCAGTTCTTC	CASSVLLWVHGYNEQFF
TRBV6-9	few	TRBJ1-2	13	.	TGTGCCAGCAGTTACACAGGGTCCTATGGCTACACCTTC	CASSYTGSYGYTF
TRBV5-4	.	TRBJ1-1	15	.	TGTGCCAGCAGCTGGGGGGGTGGGACCCCTCTGAAAGCTTTCTTT	CASSWGGGTPLKAFF
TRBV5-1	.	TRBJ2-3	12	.	TGCGCCAGCAGCCCAGGGACAGATACGCAGTATTTT	CASSPGTDTQYF
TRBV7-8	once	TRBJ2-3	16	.	TGTGCCAGCAGCCCTAGACAGGGGAGGGGGACAGATACGCAGTATTTT	CASSPRQGRGTDTQYF
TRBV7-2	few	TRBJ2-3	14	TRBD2	TGTGCCAGCAGCTTATCCGGGGGGACAGATACGCAGTATTTT	CASSLSGGTDTQYF
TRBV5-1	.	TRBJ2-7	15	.	TGCGCCAGCAGCACCGGAGGGGCAGGCACCTACGAGCAGTACTTC	CASSTGGAGTYEQYF
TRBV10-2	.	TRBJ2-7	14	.	TGCGCCAGCAGTGAGCACAGGGCCGACTACGAGCAGTACTTC	CASSEHRADYEQYF
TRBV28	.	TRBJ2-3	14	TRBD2	TGTGCCAGCAGTTGGGGGGGTAGCACAGATACGCAGTATTTT	CASSWGGSTDTQYF
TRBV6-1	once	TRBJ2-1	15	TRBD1	TGTGCCAGCCGACGGGGACAGGGGGCGAACAATGAGCAGTTCTTC	CASRRGQGANNEQFF
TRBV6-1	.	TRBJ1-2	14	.	TGTGCCAGCAGTCCCCCGGACTGGAATTATGGCTACACCTTC	CASSPPDWNYGYTF
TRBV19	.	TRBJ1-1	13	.	TGTGCCAGTAGTACTACGGCGGGGGCTGAAGCTTTCTTT	CASSTTAGAEAFF
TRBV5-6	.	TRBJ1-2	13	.	TGTGCCAGCAGCTTGGTCAGCGACTATGGCTACACCTTC	CASSLVSDYGYTF
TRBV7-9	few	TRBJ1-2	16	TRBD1	TGTGCCAGCAGCTCACCGACAGGGATGGGCATGAGAGGCTACACCTTC	CASSSPTGMGMRGYTF
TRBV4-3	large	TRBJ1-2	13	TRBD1	TGCGCCAGCAGCCAATGGACAGGGTATGGCTACACCTTC	CASSQWTGYGYTF
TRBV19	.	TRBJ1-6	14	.	TGTGCCAGTAGGCCAGGGGCAACCGGGGGGCCCCTCCACTTT	CASRPGATGGPLHF
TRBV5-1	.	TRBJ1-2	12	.	TGCGCCAGCAGCTACGACAGCTATGGCTACACCTTC	CASSYDSYGYTF
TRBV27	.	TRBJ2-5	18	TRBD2	TGTGCCAGCAGTTCAGGACTAGCGGGGGGGCCTGGCCAAGAGACCCAGTACTTC	CASSSGLAGGPGQETQYF
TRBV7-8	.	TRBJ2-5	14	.	TGTGCCAGCAGCCCCCCTGTCCAGGGGAAGACCCAGTACTTC	CASSPPVQGKTQYF
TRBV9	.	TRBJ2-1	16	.	TGTGCCAGCAGCGTAGGTGGGACTCTTGGGTACAATGAGCAGTTCTTC	CASSVGGTLGYNEQFF
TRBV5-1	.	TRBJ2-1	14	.	TGCGCCAGCAGCTTGGCCCACTCCTACAATGAGCAGTTCTTC	CASSLAHSYNEQFF
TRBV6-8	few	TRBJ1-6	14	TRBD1	TGTGCCAGCACCACCGGGACAGAGTATTCACCCCTCCACTTT	CASTTGTEYSPLHF
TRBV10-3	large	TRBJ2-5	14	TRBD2	TGTGCCATCTCGGGGGGGATCTTCCAAGAGACCCAGTACTTC	CAISGGIFQETQYF
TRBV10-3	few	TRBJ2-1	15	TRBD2	TGTGCCATCAGTGGGTGGCGGGGGGGCTTTATTGAGCAGTTCTTC	CAISGWRGGFIEQFF
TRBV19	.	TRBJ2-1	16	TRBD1	TGTGCCAGTATGGGGACAGGGGTAGACCCCTACAATGAGCAGTTCTTC	CASMGTGVDPYNEQFF
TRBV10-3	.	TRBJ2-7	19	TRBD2	TGTGCCATCAGTGAGTCCTACCTAGCGGGGGACGGCCCCGAGTACGAGCAGTACTTC	CAISESYLAGDGPEYEQYF
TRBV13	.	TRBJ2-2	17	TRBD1	TGTGCCAGCAGCGGAGTGGGGACAGGGGTTGGGGCCGGGGAGCTGTTTTTT	CASSGVGTGVGAGELFF